Listed here is a single T cell receptor beta chain. Its antigen is not identified. Subsets of CD8+ T cells were each sorted in triplicate at roughly 300,000 cells apiece. Germline V gene sequence: CDR1 SGHDT, CDR2 YYEEEE. The CDR3 has 15 residues. This sample stems from a study of CXCR3-negative and CXCR3-positive naive CD8 T cells. Study-level results: Both naive subsets had comparably high diversity; memory CD8+ cells much lower. Naive cells that were CXCR3-negative or CXCR3-positive used TRBV-TRBJ genes alike, while memory cells diverged.

Each TRB cDNA library was prepared by 5' RACE (with UMI labels). TCRdb reprocessed the 5' RACE reads and keeps a single row for each CDR3 protein, giving no DNA. The table lists about 40,000 distinct CDR3 sequences. The chain links TRBV5-6 to TRBJ2-7; TCRdb calls TRBD1, which cannot be checked without DNA. The source is a human donor in good health. Some clones in this sample may be carry-over from other donors' samples. The sample comprised memory CD8+ T cells from blood. CDR3 loop: CASSLGGTGGYEQYF.